The clone carrying this TCR beta chain has a handful of counts. What it recognizes is unknown. Trimming took 2 bases from V and 0 from J; bases not matched to a gene: 3. The CDR3 contains 15 residues. Germline-derived CDR1 and CDR2 are SGHNT and YYREEE (reference sequence). The entry originates in a study of beta chain features in type 1 diabetes. Study as a whole: When patients were set against healthy donors, age, gender and cell yields were similar.

Based on CD45RO/CCR7/CD25/CD127/CD95/CD27, CD4+ regulatory, stem cell-like memory, naive and central memory cells were sorted. Purity of each sorted population was above 98%. As every portion of the isolated RNA was reverse transcribed, the sequencing read expressed TCRB transcripts. Produced via immunoSEQ multiplex PCR; TCRdb's table is partial and in-frame only. The sample comprises 200,000 to 250,000 clones, 11% of which are singletons, and about 1.2% rests with the top ten. Study-level points and caveats: VDJ junctions sequenced from type 1 diabetes patients showed fewer insertions and more deletions.

The clonotype originates from a man younger than 35 in good health. The sequenced material came from central memory CD4+ T cells from blood. This rearrangement joins TRBV5-4 to TRBJ2-7; TRBD2 agrees at 9 bases. CDR3 sequence: CASSLGGRGSYEQYF. The CDR3 DNA follows: TGTGCCAGCAGCTTAGGCGGGAGGGGCTCCTACGAGCAGTACTTC.